This paragraph reports one TCR beta chain. Its antigen is unknown. V shed 6 bases, J shed 0 bases, and the junction held 4 bases outside the gene matches. This CDR3 has 15 amino acids. This record belongs to a study of post-analysis software for immune sequencing data. General study findings and limits: The study found significantly lower normalized Chao1 diversity in multiple sclerosis patients than in controls. Higher frequency in patients than in controls was seen for roughly five TRBV segments, with TRBV5-6, TRBV5-1 and TRBV20-1 among them.

Built from TCR beta cDNA, the libraries had unique molecular identifiers in them. When about 1 to 11 million T cells were used, they gave about 540,000 cDNA molecules. TCRdb processed the PCR reads anew with MiXCR; each CDR3 protein has one entry. The sample has 450,000 to 650,000 distinct CDR3 sequences, 44% seen once. The sample comprised blood. The TCR originated in a girl aged 5-17 years with multiple sclerosis. The chain links TRBV12-3 or TRBV12-4 to TRBJ2-3; TRBD2 matches 9 bases. CDR3 residues: CASSQLAGSTDTQYF. In DNA form, the CDR3 reads TGTGCCAGCAGCCAGCTAGCGGGAAGCACAGATACGCAGTATTTT.